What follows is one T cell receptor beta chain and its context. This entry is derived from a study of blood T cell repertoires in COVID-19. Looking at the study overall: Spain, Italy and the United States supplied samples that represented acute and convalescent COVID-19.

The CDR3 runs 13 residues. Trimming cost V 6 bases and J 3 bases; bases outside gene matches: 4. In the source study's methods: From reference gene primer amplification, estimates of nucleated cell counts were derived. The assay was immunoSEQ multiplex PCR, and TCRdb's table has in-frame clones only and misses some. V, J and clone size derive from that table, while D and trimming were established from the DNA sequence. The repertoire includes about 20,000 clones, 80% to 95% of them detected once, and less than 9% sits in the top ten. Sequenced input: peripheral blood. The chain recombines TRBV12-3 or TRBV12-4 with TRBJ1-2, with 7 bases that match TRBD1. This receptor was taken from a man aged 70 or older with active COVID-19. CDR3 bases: TGTGCCAGCAGGGACACAGGGGACTATGGCTACACCTTC. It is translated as CASRDTGDYGYTF.